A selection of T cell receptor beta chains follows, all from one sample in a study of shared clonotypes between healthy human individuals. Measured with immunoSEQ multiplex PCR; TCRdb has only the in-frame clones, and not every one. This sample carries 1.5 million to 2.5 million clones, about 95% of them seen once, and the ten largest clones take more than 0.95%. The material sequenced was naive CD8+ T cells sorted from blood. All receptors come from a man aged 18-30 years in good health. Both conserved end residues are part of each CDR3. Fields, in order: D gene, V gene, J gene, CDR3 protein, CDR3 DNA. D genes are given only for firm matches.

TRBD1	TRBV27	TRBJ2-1	CASSPQGAYNEQFF	TGTGCCAGCAGTCCCCAGGGGGCATACAATGAGCAGTTCTTC
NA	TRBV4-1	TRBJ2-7	CASSHTTGTEVSYEQYF	TGCGCCAGCAGCCACACTACGGGGACGGAGGTTTCCTACGAGCAGTACTTC
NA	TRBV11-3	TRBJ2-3	CASSLERGAPRDTQYF	TGTGCCAGCAGCTTAGAGAGGGGCGCCCCCAGGGATACGCAGTATTTT
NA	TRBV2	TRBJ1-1	CASSALGTNTEAFF	TGTGCCAGCAGCGCGTTGGGGACGAACACTGAAGCTTTCTTT
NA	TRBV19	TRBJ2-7	CASSPYLSSYEQYF	TGTGCCAGTAGTCCCTATTTAAGCTCCTACGAGCAGTACTTC
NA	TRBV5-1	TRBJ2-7	CASSLGYYEQYF	TGCGCCAGCAGCTTGGGCTACTACGAGCAGTACTTC
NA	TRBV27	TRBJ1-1	CASSSPNRHTEAFF	TGTGCCAGCAGTTCCCCCAACAGACACACTGAAGCTTTCTTT
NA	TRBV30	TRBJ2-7	CAWSDSSSYEQYF	TGTGCCTGGAGTGACAGTTCCTCCTACGAGCAGTACTTC
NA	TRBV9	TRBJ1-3	CASSLAGANWDTIYF	TGTGCCAGCAGCCTTGCGGGGGCCAATTGGGACACCATATATTTT
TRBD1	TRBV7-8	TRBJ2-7	CASSLAGTGGKSYEQYF	TGTGCCAGCAGCTTAGCGGGGACAGGGGGGAAATCCTACGAGCAGTACTTC
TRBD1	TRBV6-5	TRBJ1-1	CASSGGDRPATEAFF	TGTGCCAGCAGTGGGGGGGACAGGCCGGCCACTGAAGCTTTCTTT
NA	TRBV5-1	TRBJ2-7	CASSLYPGQGIYEQYF	TGCGCCAGCAGCTTATACCCGGGCCAGGGGATCTACGAGCAGTACTTC
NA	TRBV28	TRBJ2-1	CASSGLNEQFF	TGTGCCAGCAGTGGCCTCAATGAGCAGTTCTTC
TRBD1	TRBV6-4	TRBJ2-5	CASTHPGQTQETQYF	TGTGCCAGCACCCATCCGGGACAGACCCAAGAGACCCAGTACTTC
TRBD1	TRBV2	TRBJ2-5	CASSDPTGAETQYF	TGTGCCAGCAGTGACCCGACAGGGGCGGAGACCCAGTACTTC
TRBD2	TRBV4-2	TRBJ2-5	CASSQGGLAGAGETQYF	TGTGCCAGCAGCCAAGGGGGACTAGCGGGGGCGGGAGAGACCCAGTACTTC
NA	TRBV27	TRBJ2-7	CASSLLAYSPYEQYF	TGTGCCAGCAGTTTATTAGCCTACTCCCCATACGAGCAGTACTTC
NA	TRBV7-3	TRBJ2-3	CASSLTLLSYSTDTQYF	TGTGCCAGCAGCTTAACGCTACTGTCCTATAGTACAGATACGCAGTATTTT